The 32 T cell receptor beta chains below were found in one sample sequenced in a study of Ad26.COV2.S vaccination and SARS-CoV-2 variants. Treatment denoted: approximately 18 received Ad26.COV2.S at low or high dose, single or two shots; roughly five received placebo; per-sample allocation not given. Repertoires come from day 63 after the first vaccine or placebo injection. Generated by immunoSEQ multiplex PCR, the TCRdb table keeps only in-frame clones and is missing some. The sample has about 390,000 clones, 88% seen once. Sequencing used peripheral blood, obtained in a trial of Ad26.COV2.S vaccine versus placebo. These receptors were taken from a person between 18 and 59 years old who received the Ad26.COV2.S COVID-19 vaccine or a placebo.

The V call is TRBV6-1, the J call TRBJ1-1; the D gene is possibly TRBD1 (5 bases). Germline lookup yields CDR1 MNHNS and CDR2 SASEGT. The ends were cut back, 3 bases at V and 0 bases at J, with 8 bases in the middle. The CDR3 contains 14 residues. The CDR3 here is CASSDWGMNTEAFF. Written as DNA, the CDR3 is TGTGCCAGCAGTGATTGGGGGATGAACACTGAAGCTTTCTTT.

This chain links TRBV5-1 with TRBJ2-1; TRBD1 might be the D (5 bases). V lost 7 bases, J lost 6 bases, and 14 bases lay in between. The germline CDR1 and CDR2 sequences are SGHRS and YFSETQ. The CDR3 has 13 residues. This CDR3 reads CASSPGPGNEQFF. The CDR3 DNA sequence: TGCGCCAGCTCCCCAGGGCCCGGCAATGAGCAGTTCTTC.

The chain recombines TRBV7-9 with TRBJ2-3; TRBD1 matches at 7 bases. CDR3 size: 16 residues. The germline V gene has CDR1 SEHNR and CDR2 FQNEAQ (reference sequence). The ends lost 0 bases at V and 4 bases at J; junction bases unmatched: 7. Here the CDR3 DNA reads TGTGCCAGCAGCTTAGCGGACAGGAGTAGAGCAGATACGCAGTATTTT. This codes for CASSLADRSRADTQYF.

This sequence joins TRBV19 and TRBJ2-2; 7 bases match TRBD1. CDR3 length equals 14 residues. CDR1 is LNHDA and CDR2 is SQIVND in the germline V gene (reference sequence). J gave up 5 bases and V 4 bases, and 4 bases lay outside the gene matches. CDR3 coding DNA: TGTGCCAGTAGTAAAGACAGGGTAACCGGGGAGCTGTTTTTT. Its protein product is CASSKDRVTGELFF.

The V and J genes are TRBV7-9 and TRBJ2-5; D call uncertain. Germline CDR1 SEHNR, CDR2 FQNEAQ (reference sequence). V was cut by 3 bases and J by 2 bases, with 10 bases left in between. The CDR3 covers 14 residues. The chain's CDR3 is CASSFLTEQETQYF. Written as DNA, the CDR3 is TGTGCCAGCAGCTTCTTAACTGAGCAAGAGACCCAGTACTTC.

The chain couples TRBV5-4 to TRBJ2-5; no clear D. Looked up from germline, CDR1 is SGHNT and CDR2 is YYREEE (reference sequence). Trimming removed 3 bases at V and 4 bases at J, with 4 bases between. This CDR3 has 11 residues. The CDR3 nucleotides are TGTGCCAGCAGCTCCTCAGAGACCCAGTACTTC. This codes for CASSSSETQYF.

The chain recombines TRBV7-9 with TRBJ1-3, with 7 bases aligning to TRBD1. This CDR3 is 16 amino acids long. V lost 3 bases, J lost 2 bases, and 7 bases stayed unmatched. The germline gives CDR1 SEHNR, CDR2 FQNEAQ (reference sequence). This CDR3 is CASSFLGQVTGNTIYF. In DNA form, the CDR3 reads TGTGCCAGCAGCTTCCTAGGACAGGTCACTGGAAACACCATATATTTT.

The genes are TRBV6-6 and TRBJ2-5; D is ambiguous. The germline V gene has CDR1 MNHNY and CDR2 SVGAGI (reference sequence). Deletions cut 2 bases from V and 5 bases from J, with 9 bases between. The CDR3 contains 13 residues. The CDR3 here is CASSYGPGETQYF. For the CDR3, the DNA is TGTGCCAGCAGTTACGGTCCGGGTGAGACCCAGTACTTC.

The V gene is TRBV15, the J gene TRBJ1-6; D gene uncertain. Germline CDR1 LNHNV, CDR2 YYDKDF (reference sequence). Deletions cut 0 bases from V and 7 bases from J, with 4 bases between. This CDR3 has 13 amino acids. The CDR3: CATSRDRNSPLHF. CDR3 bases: TGTGCCACCAGCAGAGATCGAAATTCACCCCTCCACTTT.

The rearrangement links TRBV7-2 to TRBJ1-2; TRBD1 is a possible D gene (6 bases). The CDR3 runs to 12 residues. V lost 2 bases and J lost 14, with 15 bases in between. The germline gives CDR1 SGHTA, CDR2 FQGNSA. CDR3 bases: TGTGCCAGCAGCTTATTTGGGACACGAAGTACCTTC. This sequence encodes CASSLFGTRSTF.

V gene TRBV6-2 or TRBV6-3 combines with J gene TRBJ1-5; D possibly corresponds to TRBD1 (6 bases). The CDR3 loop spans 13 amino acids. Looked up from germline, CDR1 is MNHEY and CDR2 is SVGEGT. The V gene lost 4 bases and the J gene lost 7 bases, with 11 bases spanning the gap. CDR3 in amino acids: CASSSGAVQPQHF. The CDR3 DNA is TGTGCCAGCAGTTCGGGGGCAGTACAGCCCCAGCATTTT.

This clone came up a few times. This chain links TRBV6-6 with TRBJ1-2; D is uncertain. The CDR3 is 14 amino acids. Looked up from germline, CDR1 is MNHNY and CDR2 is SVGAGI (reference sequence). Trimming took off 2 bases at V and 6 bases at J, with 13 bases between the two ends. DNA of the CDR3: TGTGCCAGCAGTTACACCGGCCAGCGGGATGGCTACACCTTC. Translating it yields CASSYTGQRDGYTF.

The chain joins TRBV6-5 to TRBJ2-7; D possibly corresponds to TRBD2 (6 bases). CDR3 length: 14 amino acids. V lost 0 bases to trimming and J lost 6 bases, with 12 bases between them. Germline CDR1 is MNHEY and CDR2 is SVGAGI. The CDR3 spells CASSYSAGPVEQYF. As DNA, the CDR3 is TGTGCCAGCAGTTACTCCGCGGGGCCCGTCGAGCAGTACTTC.

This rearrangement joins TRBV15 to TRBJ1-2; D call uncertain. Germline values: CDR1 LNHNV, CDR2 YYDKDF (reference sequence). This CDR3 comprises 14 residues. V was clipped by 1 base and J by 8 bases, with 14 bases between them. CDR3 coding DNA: TGTGCCACCAGCAGAGCGGCTAGCGCACGCGGCTACACCTTC. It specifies CATSRAASARGYTF.

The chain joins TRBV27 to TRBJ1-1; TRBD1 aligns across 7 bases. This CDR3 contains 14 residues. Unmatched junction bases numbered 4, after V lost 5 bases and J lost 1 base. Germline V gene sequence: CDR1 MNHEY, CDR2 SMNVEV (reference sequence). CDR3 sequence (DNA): TGTGCCAGCAGTCCGGGACAGTGGAACACTGAAGCTTTCTTT. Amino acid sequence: CASSPGQWNTEAFF.

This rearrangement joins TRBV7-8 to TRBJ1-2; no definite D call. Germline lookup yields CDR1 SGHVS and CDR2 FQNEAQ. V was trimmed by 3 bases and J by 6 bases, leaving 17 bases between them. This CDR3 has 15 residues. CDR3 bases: TGTGCCAGCAGCTTGGGCTCTGTTCAGGCGGATGGCTACACCTTC. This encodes CASSLGSVQADGYTF.

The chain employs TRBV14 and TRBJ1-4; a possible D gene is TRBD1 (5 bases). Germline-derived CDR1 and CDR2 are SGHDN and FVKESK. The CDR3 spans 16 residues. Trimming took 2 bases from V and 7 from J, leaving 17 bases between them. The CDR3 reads CASSQLGRSGGEKLFF. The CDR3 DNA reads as TGTGCCAGCAGCCAACTGGGACGCTCCGGGGGTGAAAAACTGTTTTTT.

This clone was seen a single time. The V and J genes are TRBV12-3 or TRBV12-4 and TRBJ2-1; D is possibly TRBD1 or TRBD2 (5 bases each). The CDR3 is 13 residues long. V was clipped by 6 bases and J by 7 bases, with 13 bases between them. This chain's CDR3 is CASSPTGTNEQFF. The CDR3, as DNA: TGTGCCAGCAGCCCCACCGGGACGAATGAGCAGTTCTTC.

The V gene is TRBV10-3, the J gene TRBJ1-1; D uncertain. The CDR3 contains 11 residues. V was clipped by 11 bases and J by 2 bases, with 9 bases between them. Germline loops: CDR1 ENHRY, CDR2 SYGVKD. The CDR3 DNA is TGTGCCGTCGGAGGTAACACTGAAGCTTTCTTT. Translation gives CAVGGNTEAFF.

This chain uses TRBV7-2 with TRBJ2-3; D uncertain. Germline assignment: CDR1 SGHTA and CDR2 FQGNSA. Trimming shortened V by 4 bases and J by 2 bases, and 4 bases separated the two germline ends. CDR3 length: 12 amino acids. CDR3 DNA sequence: TGTGCCAGCAGCTACTTCACAGATACGCAGTATTTT. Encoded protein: CASSYFTDTQYF.

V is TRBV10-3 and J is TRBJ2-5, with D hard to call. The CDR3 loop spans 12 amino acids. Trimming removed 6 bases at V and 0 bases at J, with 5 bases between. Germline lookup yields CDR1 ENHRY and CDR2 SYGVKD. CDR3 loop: CAIRKDQETQYF. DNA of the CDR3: TGTGCCATCAGAAAAGACCAAGAGACCCAGTACTTC.

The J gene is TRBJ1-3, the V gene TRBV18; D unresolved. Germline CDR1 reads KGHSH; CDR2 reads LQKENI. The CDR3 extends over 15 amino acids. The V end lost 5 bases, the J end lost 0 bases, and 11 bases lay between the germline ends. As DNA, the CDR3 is TGTGCCAGCTCAGAAGGTAGCGACTCTGGAAACACCATATATTTT. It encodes CASSEGSDSGNTIYF.

CDR3 DNA sequence: TGTGCCAGCAGCACACATTACGGGATCATTGAGGAAGCTTTCTTT. Amino acids: CASSTHYGIIEEAFF. The chain is built from TRBV7-9 and TRBJ1-1; D is unresolved. There are 15 residues in the CDR3. V was pared by 5 bases and J by 8 bases, with 21 bases between. From germline, CDR1 is SEHNR and CDR2 FQNEAQ (reference sequence). The entire variable domain, with the rest obtained from reference TRBV7-9 and TRBJ1-1, is as follows: DTGVSQNPRHKITKRGQNVTFRCDPISEHNRLYWYRQTLGQGPEFLTYFQNEAQLEKSRLLSDRFSAERPKGSFSTLEIQRTEQGDSAMYLCASSTHYGIIEEAFFGQGTRLTVV.

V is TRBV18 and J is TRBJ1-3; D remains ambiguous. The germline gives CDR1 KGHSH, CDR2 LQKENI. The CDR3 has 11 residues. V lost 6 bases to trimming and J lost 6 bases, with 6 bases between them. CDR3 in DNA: TGTGCCAGCTCCCGACAAAACACCATATATTTT. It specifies CASSRQNTIYF.

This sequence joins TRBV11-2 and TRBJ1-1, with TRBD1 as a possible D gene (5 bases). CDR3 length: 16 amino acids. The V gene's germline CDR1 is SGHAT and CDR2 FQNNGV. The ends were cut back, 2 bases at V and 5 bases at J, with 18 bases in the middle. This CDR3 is CASSLFYWGGETEAFF. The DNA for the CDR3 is TGTGCCAGCAGCTTATTTTATTGGGGAGGGGAGACTGAAGCTTTCTTT.

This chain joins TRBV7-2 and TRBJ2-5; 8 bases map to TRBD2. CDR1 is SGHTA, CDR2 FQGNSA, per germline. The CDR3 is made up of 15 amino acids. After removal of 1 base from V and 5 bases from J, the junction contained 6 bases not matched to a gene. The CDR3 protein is CASSLDGGASETQYF. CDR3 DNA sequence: TGTGCCAGCAGCTTAGACGGGGGGGCCAGCGAGACCCAGTACTTC.

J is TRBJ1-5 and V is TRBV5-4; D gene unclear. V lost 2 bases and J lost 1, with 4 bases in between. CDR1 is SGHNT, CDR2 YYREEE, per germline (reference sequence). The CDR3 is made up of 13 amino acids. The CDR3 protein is CASSFGSNQPQHF. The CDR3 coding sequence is TGTGCCAGCAGCTTTGGCAGCAATCAGCCCCAGCATTTT.

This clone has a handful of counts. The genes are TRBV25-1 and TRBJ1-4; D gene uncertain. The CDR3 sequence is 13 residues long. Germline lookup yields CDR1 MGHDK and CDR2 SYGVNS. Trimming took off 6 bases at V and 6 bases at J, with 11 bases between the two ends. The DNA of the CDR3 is TGTGCCAGCAGCGGGAAGTCCGATGAAAAACTGTTTTTT. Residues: CASSGKSDEKLFF.

This chain's CDR3 is CASSAGTASNYGYTF. CDR3 nucleotides: TGTGCCAGTAGTGCCGGGACGGCTTCTAACTATGGCTACACCTTC. This chain uses TRBV19 with TRBJ1-2; D might be TRBD1 (5 bases). CDR1 is LNHDA, CDR2 SQIVND, per germline (reference sequence). The V end lost 5 bases, the J end lost 0 bases, and 13 bases lay between the germline ends. The CDR3 has 15 residues.

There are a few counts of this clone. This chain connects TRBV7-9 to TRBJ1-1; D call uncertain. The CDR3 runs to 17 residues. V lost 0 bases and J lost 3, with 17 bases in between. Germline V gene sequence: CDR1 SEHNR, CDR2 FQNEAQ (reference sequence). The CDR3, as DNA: TGTGCCAGCAGCTTAGCCGACCAAGGTTGGGGTGACACTGAAGCTTTCTTT. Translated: CASSLADQGWGDTEAFF.

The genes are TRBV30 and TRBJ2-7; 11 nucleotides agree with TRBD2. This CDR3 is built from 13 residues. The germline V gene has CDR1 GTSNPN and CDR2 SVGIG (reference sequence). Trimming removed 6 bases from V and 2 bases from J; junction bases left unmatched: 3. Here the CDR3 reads CACDSGGAYEQYF. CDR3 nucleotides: TGTGCCTGCGATAGCGGGGGGGCCTACGAGCAGTACTTC.

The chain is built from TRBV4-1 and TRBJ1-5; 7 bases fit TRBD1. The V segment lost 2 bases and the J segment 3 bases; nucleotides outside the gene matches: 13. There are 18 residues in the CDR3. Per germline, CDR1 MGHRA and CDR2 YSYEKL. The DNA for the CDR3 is TGCGCCAGCAGCCAAAGAAAGGGGGCAGGGTCGGCCAATCAGCCCCAGCATTTT. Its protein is CASSQRKGAGSANQPQHF.